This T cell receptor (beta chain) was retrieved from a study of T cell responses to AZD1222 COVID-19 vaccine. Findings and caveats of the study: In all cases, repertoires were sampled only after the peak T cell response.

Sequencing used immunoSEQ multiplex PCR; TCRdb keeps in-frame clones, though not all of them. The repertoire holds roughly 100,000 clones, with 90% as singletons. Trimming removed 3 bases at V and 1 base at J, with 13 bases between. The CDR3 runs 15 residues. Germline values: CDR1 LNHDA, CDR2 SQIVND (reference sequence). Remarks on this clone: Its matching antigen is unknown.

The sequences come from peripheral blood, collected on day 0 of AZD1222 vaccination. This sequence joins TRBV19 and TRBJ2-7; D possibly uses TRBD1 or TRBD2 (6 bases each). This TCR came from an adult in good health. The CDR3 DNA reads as TGTGCCAGTAGTATCGGGGGCTCTAGGTCCTACGAGCAGTACTTC. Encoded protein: CASSIGGSRSYEQYF.